The entry below describes one T cell receptor (beta chain). Its antigen is not identified. A much larger clone differs from this one at a single base, so this may be a read error. This record belongs to a study of blood T cells in healthy people across ages. Sample-barcoded 5' priming and a J-beta primer mix drove a second PCR of 7 to 11 cycles. MiXCR was run by TCRdb on the 5' RACE reads, yielding one entry per CDR3 protein. The data contain under 1 million distinct CDR3 sequences, around 42% of them singletons. Each donor supplied 7.5 to 10 milliliters of peripheral blood. The authors extracted at least 6 micrograms of total RNA per sample. The study, taken as a whole, reports: Roughly linear age-related decline in beta diversity appeared, significant by age about 40. Diversity figures derived from one million T cells were judged to underestimate the true value.

Germline CDR1 SQVTM, CDR2 ANQGSEA. V gave up 5 bases and J gave up 5 bases, with 13 bases separating them. The CDR3 has 12 amino acids. The chain uses TRBV29-1 and TRBJ2-7; a possible D gene is TRBD2 (5 bases). Sequencing was done on a sample of blood. This sequence originates from a man between 60 and 70 years old in good health. This CDR3 reads CSVSVEGDEQYF. The CDR3 bases are TGCAGCGTTTCCGTAGAGGGCGACGAGCAGTACTTC.